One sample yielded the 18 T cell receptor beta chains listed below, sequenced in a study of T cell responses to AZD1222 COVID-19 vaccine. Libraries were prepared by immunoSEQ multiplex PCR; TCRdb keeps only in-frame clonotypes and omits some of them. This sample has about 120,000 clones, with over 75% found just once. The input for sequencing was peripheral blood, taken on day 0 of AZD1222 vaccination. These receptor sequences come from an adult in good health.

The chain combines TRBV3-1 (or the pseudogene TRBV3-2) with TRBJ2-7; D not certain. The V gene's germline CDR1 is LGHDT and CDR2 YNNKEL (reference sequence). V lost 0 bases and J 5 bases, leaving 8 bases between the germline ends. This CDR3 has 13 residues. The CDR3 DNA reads TGTGCCAGCAGCCAAGATCTTCCGAACGAGCAGTACTTC. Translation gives CASSQDLPNEQYF.

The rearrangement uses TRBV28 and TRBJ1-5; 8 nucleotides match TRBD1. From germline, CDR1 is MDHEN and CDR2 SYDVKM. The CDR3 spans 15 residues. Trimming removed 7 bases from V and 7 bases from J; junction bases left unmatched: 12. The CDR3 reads CASTSIQGARQPQHF. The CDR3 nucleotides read TGTGCCAGCACTTCTATCCAGGGGGCTAGGCAGCCCCAGCATTTT.

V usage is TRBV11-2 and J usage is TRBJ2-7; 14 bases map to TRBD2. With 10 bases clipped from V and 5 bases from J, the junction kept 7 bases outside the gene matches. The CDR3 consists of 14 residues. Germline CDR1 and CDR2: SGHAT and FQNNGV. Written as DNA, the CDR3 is TGTGCCAACTGGACTAGCGGGGGGACCCACGAGCAGTACTTC. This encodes CANWTSGGTHEQYF. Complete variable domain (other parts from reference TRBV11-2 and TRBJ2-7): EAGVAQSPRYKIIEKRQSVAFWCNPISGHATLYWYQQILGQGPKLLIQFQNNGVVDDSQLPKDRFSAERLKGVDSTLKIQPAKLEDSAVYLCANWTSGGTHEQYFGPGTRLTVT.

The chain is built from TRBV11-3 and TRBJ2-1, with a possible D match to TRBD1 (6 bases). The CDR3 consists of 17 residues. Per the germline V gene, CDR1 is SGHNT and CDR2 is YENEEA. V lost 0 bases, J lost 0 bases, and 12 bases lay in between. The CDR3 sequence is CASSLDGTGSSYNEQFF. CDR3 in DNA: TGTGCCAGCAGCTTAGATGGAACAGGGAGCTCCTACAATGAGCAGTTCTTC. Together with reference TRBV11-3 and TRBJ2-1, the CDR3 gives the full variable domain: EAGVVQSPRYKIIEKKQPVAFWCNPISGHNTLYWYLQNLGQGPELLIRYENEEAVDDSQLPKDRFSAERLKGVDSTLKIQPAELGDSAVYLCASSLDGTGSSYNEQFFGPGTRLTVL.

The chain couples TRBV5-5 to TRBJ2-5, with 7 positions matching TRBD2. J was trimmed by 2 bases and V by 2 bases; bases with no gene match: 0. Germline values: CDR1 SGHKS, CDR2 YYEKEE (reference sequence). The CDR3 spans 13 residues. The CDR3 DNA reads TGTGCCAGCAGCTTCGGGGGGCAAGAGACCCAGTACTTC. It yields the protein CASSFGGQETQYF.

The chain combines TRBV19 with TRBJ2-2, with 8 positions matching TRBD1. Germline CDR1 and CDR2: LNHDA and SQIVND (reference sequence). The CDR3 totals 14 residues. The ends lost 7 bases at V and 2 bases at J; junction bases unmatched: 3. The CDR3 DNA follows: TGTGCCAGTAAGACAGGGGCTAACACCGGGGAGCTGTTTTTT. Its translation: CASKTGANTGELFF.

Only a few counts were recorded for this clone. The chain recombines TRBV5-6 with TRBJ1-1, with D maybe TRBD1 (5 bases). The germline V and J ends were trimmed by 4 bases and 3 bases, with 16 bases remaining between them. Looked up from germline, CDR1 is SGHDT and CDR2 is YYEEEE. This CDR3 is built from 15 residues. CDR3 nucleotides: TGTGCCAGCAGCCCCCAACTCTTGGGGCACACTGAAGCTTTCTTT. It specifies CASSPQLLGHTEAFF.

DNA of the CDR3: TGCGCCAGCAGTGACGCACAGGGAGGATACGAGCAGTACTTC. Translated, it gives CASSDAQGGYEQYF. The chain uses TRBV10-2 and TRBJ2-7, with D perhaps given as TRBD1 or TRBD2 (6 bases each). Between the trimmed V and J ends, which lost 3 bases and 4 bases, there was a span of 13 bases. From germline, CDR1 is WSHSY and CDR2 SAAADI. The CDR3 spans 14 residues.

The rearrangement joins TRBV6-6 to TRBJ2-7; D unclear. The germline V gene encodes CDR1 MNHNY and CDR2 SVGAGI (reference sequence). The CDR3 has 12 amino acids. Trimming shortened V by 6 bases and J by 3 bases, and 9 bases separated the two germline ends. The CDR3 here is CASSPGVYEQYF. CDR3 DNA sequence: TGTGCCAGCAGCCCAGGAGTCTACGAGCAGTACTTC.

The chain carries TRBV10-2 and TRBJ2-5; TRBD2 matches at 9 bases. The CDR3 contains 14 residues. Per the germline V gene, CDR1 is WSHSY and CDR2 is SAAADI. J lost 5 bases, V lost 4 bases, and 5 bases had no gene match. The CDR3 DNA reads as TGCGCCAGCAGTGGAGGCGGGGGGGCGGAGACCCAGTACTTC. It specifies CASSGGGGAETQYF.

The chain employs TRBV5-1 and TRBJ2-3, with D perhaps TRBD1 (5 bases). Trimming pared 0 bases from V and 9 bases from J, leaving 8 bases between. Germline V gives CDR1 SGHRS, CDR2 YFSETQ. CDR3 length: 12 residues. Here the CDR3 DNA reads TGCGCCAGCAGCTTGGAAGCAGGGACGCAGTATTTT. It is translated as CASSLEAGTQYF.

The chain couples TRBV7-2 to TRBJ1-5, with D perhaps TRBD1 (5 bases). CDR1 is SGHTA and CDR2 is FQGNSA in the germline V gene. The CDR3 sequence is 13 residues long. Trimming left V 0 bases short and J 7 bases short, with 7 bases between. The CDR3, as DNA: TGTGCCAGCAGCTTAGCGTACAGGCAGCCCCAGCATTTT. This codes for CASSLAYRQPQHF.

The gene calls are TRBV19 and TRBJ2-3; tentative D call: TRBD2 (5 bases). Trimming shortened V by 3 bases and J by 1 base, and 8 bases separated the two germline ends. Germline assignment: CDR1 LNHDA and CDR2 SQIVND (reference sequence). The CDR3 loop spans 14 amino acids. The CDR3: CASSIYSGTDTQYF. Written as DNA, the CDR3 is TGTGCCAGTAGTATCTATAGCGGCACAGATACGCAGTATTTT. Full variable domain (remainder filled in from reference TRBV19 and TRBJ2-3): DGGITQSPKYLFRKEGQNVTLSCEQNLNHDAMYWYRQDPGQGLRLIYYSQIVNDFQKGDIAEGYSVSREKKESFPLTVTSAQKNPTAFYLCASSIYSGTDTQYFGPGTRLTVL.

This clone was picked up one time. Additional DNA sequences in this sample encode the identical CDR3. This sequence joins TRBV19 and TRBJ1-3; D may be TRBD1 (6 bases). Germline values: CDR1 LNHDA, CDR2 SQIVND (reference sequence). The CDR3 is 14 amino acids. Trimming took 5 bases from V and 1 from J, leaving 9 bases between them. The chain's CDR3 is CASSPTGSGNTIYF. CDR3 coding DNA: TGTGCCAGTAGTCCCACAGGGTCTGGAAACACCATATATTTT.

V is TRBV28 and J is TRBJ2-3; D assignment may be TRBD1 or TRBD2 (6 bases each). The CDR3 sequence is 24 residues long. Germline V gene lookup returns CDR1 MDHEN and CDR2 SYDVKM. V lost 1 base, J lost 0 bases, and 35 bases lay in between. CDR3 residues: CASSLFPSGGGLASDPLSTDTQYF. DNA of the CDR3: TGTGCCAGCAGTTTATTTCCCTCCGGTGGGGGGCTTGCGAGTGACCCTCTCAGCACAGATACGCAGTATTTT.

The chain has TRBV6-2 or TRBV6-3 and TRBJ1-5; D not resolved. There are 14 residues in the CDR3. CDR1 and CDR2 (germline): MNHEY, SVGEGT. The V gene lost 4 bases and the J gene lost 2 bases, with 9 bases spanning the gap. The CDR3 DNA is TGTGCCAGCAGTTCACGACACCGCAATCAGCCCCAGCATTTT. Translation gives CASSSRHRNQPQHF.

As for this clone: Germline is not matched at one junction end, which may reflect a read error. In nucleotides, the CDR3 is TGTGCCAGCAGAGAAGGGGGCACGGGGATGGCAGGCTCCTACAATGAGCAGTTCTTC. Protein sequence: CASREGGTGMAGSYNEQFF. This chain connects TRBV2 to TRBJ2-1; 7 bases are shared with TRBD1. Germline V gene lookup returns CDR1 SNHLY and CDR2 FYNNEI. The CDR3 totals 19 residues.

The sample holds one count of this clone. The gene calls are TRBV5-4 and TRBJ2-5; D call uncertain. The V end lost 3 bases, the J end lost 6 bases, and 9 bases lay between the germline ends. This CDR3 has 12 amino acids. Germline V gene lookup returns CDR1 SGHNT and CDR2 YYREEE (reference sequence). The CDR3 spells CASSSAPKTQYF. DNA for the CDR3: TGTGCCAGCAGCTCGGCCCCAAAGACCCAGTACTTC.